The text below deals with one T cell receptor (beta chain). Germline-derived CDR1 and CDR2 are LNHNV and YYDKDF (reference sequence). Losses at the gene ends were 5 bases for V and 9 bases for J; bases not matched to a gene: 9. The CDR3 covers 15 residues. The sample comes from a study of blood T cell repertoires in COVID-19. The method was immunoSEQ multiplex PCR; TCRdb's version includes in-frame clones alone and lacks a portion of them. The table has more than 200,000 clones, 88% seen once; the top ten hold around 2.9%. Sequenced sample: peripheral blood. This TCR came from a woman aged 60 to 75 with acute or convalescent COVID-19. The chain has TRBV15 and TRBJ1-6; 8 bases agree with TRBD1. The CDR3 DNA sequence: TGTGCCACCAGCGGAAGACAGGGGTATGGTTCACCCCTCCACTTT. Amino acids: CATSGRQGYGSPLHF.